One sample yielded the 27 T cell receptor beta chains listed below, sequenced in a study of blood T cell repertoires in COVID-19. TCRdb's copy holds only in-frame clones and misses some; the assay was immunoSEQ multiplex PCR. Here the sample spans roughly 250,000 clones, about 87% being singletons. The sequencing input was PBMCs or T cells enriched from blood (not recorded which). All receptors derive from a woman aged 25 to 39 with acute COVID-19.

This clone came up once. The V and J genes are TRBV2 and TRBJ1-1; TRBD1 matches at 7 bases. The germline CDR1 and CDR2 sequences are SNHLY and FYNNEI. V shed 6 bases and J 4 bases; nucleotides not matched to a gene: 11. The CDR3 is made up of 15 amino acids. For the CDR3, the DNA is TGTGCCAGCAGATTGACAGGGATCGGCGGCACTGAAGCTTTCTTT. Its protein product is CASRLTGIGGTEAFF.

CDR3 protein: CASSLDLQETQYF. The CDR3 DNA sequence: TGTGCCAGCAGCCTGGACTTACAAGAGACCCAGTACTTC. The rearrangement uses TRBV5-4 and TRBJ2-5, with a possible D match to TRBD2 (5 bases). V lost 4 bases and J lost 2, with 9 bases in between. Germline V gene lookup returns CDR1 SGHNT and CDR2 YYREEE (reference sequence). This CDR3 spans 13 amino acids.

The CDR3 loop is CATNSPVTGPGANVLTF. In DNA, the CDR3 is TGTGCCACCAACAGTCCCGTTACAGGGCCCGGGGCCAACGTCCTGACTTTC. The V gene is TRBV19, the J gene TRBJ2-6; maybe TRBD1 (6 bases). This CDR3 spans 17 amino acids. Trimming took 10 bases from V and 4 from J, leaving 23 bases between them. CDR1 is LNHDA, CDR2 SQIVND, per germline (reference sequence).

Comments on this clone: The sample contains more than one DNA sequence encoding this CDR3. CDR3 sequence (DNA): TGTGCCAGCAGCCCTAGGGGGGGGAATGAGCAGTTCTTC. It encodes CASSPRGGNEQFF. The gene calls are TRBV11-3 and TRBJ2-1, with a tentative D call TRBD2 (7 bases). Per the germline V gene, CDR1 is SGHNT and CDR2 is YENEEA. This CDR3 has 13 residues. The V end was cut by 5 bases, the J end by 7 bases, with 12 bases between.

The V and J genes are TRBV4-3 and TRBJ2-1, with 7 bases matching TRBD1. CDR3 size: 15 residues. CDR1 and CDR2 (germline): LGHNA, YSLEER. With V trimmed by 3 bases and J by 3 bases, 5 bases remained unmatched. Here the CDR3 reads CASSQRQGFYNEQFF. The CDR3 region has the DNA TGCGCCAGCAGCCAGCGACAGGGATTCTACAATGAGCAGTTCTTC.

The chain couples TRBV6-5 to TRBJ1-1, with 8 bases identical to TRBD1. Germline V gives CDR1 MNHEY, CDR2 SVGAGI. J lost 5 bases, V lost 5 bases, and 10 bases had no gene match. The CDR3 extends over 15 amino acids. The CDR3 coding sequence is TGTGCCAGCAGTACACTACCAGGGGGCAGGACTGAAGCTTTCTTT. It encodes CASSTLPGGRTEAFF.

The CDR3 sequence is CASSLTRDRNLDGYTF. As DNA, the CDR3 is TGTGCCAGCAGTCTCACTCGGGACAGAAACCTTGATGGCTACACCTTC. This sequence joins TRBV6-2 or TRBV6-3 and TRBJ1-2; 7 bases match TRBD1. Germline V gives CDR1 MNHEY, CDR2 SVGEGT. V dropped 5 bases and J dropped 6; count of bases not matched to a gene: 15. The CDR3 is 16 residues long.

The chain uses TRBV5-1 and TRBJ2-1; 8 positions agree with TRBD2. Germline V gene sequence: CDR1 SGHRS, CDR2 YFSETQ. This CDR3 is built from 16 residues. Trimming cost V 4 bases and J 1 base; bases outside gene matches: 7. CDR3 sequence: CASSTSGGSSYNEQFF. Here the CDR3 DNA reads TGCGCCAGCAGCACCTCGGGAGGGTCGTCCTACAATGAGCAGTTCTTC.

The chain combines TRBV7-9 with TRBJ2-7, with 9 bases matching TRBD1. Unmatched junction bases numbered 4, after V lost 2 bases and J lost 2 bases. This CDR3 is built from 15 residues. Germline lookup yields CDR1 SEHNR and CDR2 FQNEAQ (reference sequence). DNA for the CDR3: TGTGCCAGCAGCTTATCGGGGACAGGGACCTACGAGCAGTACTTC. It yields the protein CASSLSGTGTYEQYF.

V and J are TRBV5-1 and TRBJ1-6, with D hard to call. The V gene's germline CDR1 is SGHRS and CDR2 YFSETQ. This CDR3 contains 15 residues. V was clipped by 0 bases and J by 8 bases, with 12 bases between them. CDR3 protein: CASSLVGDLDSPLHF. CDR3 bases: TGCGCCAGCAGCTTGGTTGGAGATCTGGATTCACCCCTCCACTTT.

This clone was seen a handful of times. V and J are TRBV28 and TRBJ1-4; D may be TRBD1 (5 bases). CDR1 is MDHEN, CDR2 SYDVKM, per germline. V lost 4 bases, J lost 3 bases, and 12 bases lay in between. The CDR3 is 15 amino acids. The CDR3: CASSSAQDANEKLFF. The CDR3 region has the DNA TGTGCCAGCAGTTCTGCACAGGACGCTAATGAAAAACTGTTTTTT.

This chain links TRBV15 with TRBJ2-1, with TRBD1 identical over 8 bases. J gave up 4 bases and V 3 bases, and 5 bases lay outside the gene matches. Germline CDR1 is LNHNV and CDR2 is YYDKDF (reference sequence). This CDR3 region has 15 residues. The CDR3, as DNA: TGTGCCACCAGCAGGGGACAGGCAGGTTACAATGAGCAGTTCTTC. The encoded protein is CATSRGQAGYNEQFF.

V and J are TRBV9 and TRBJ1-4; 9 bases map to TRBD1. The V segment lost 4 bases and the J segment 7 bases; nucleotides outside the gene matches: 5. The CDR3 extends over 14 amino acids. Germline V gene data show CDR1 as SGDLS and CDR2 as YYNGEE. CDR3 loop: CASSPRQGGEKLFF. The CDR3 DNA follows: TGTGCCAGCAGCCCCAGACAGGGGGGTGAAAAACTGTTTTTT.

V gene TRBV25-1 combines with J gene TRBJ1-2; D is unclear. This CDR3 is built from 13 residues. Germline V gene data show CDR1 as MGHDK and CDR2 as SYGVNS. V was clipped by 4 bases and J by 3 bases, with 9 bases between them. In DNA form, the CDR3 reads TGTGCCAGCAGTGGGAGCAGCGACTATGGCTACACCTTC. Translating it yields CASSGSSDYGYTF.

J is TRBJ1-1 and V is TRBV25-1; tentative D call: TRBD1 (5 bases). CDR1 is MGHDK and CDR2 is SYGVNS in the germline V gene. The CDR3 has 13 residues. V lost 8 bases and J lost 1, with 11 bases in between. CDR3 sequence (DNA): TGTGCCAGCTGTCTGGGGGGGAACACTGAAGCTTTCTTT. Translation: CASCLGGNTEAFF.

The CDR3 reads CASSSGKTGNGEKLFF. The CDR3 DNA reads as TGTGCCAGCAGCTCCGGCAAGACGGGTAACGGTGAAAAACTGTTTTTT. The chain carries TRBV3-1 (or the pseudogene TRBV3-2) and TRBJ1-4; D is ambiguous. Germline CDR1 reads LGHDT; CDR2 reads YNNKEL (reference sequence). The V end was cut by 5 bases, the J end by 7 bases, with 20 bases between. There are 16 residues in the CDR3.

The genes are TRBV6-5 and TRBJ1-1, with a weak D call TRBD1 (5 bases). The germline gives CDR1 MNHEY, CDR2 SVGAGI. V was shortened by 4 bases and J by 5 bases, with 14 bases between the two germline ends. This CDR3 is 14 amino acids long. Here the CDR3 DNA reads TGTGCCAGCAGTTCCGGAGGGGCGTGGACTGAAGCTTTCTTT. It specifies CASSSGGAWTEAFF.

This chain links TRBV6-5 with TRBJ1-6; 7 nucleotides agree with TRBD1. In germline, CDR1 is MNHEY, CDR2 SVGAGI. The CDR3 consists of 16 residues. The ends lost 2 bases at V and 5 bases at J; junction bases unmatched: 6. The CDR3 loop reads CASSYIHQGDNSPLHF. The CDR3 region has the DNA TGTGCCAGCAGTTACATCCATCAGGGGGATAATTCACCCCTCCACTTT.

This chain joins TRBV4-3 and TRBJ1-1; D gene uncertain. This CDR3 spans 15 amino acids. The germline CDR1 and CDR2 sequences are LGHNA and YSLEER. Trimming stripped 1 base from V and 3 bases from J, with 12 bases between. The CDR3 region has the DNA TGCGCCAGCAGCCAAGGCTCCAGGAAGGACACTGAAGCTTTCTTT. The encoded protein is CASSQGSRKDTEAFF.

V usage is TRBV2 and J usage is TRBJ2-1; the match to TRBD1 covers 11 bases. The CDR3 loop spans 14 amino acids. The ends lost 6 bases at V and 5 bases at J; junction bases unmatched: 3. Germline V CDR1 and CDR2: SNHLY, FYNNEI. The CDR3 DNA sequence: TGTGCCAGCAGGACGGGACAGGGGGACAATGAGCAGTTCTTC. This translates into CASRTGQGDNEQFF.

This sequence joins TRBV13 and TRBJ1-6; D gene unclear. Deletions cut 7 bases from V and 8 bases from J, with 9 bases between. The germline V gene encodes CDR1 PRHDT and CDR2 FYEKMQ (reference sequence). The CDR3 has 12 residues. CDR3 in DNA: TGTGCCAGCAAAGACGGGGATTCACCCCTCCACTTT. This gives the protein CASKDGDSPLHF.

This rearrangement joins TRBV5-1 to TRBJ1-2; 9 nucleotides align to TRBD1. Germline V gives CDR1 SGHRS, CDR2 YFSETQ. V shed 2 bases and J 7 bases; nucleotides not matched to a gene: 3. The CDR3 is made up of 13 amino acids. CDR3 sequence (DNA): TGCGCCAGCAGCTTACAGGGGGCCCCTGGCTACACCTTC. Translation: CASSLQGAPGYTF.

The rearrangement joins TRBV4-3 to TRBJ1-2; TRBD1 agrees at 8 bases. CDR3 length equals 16 residues. V shed 5 bases, J shed 4 bases, and the junction held 12 bases outside the gene matches. The germline V gene has CDR1 LGHNA and CDR2 YSLEER. The CDR3 DNA is TGCGCCAGCAGCGGGTTGCAGGGGGCCTCCCTCTATGGCTACACCTTC. The encoded protein is CASSGLQGASLYGYTF.

The rearrangement uses TRBV5-1 and TRBJ2-1; possible D gene TRBD1, 5 bases. The germline V gene has CDR1 SGHRS and CDR2 YFSETQ. There are 14 residues in the CDR3. V was pared by 0 bases and J by 2 bases, with 6 bases between. The CDR3 DNA sequence: TGCGCCAGCAGCTTGGACAGGACCTACAATGAGCAGTTCTTC. It specifies CASSLDRTYNEQFF.

V and J are TRBV5-6 and TRBJ1-2; 10 bases agree with TRBD1. CDR3 length equals 15 residues. Looked up from germline, CDR1 is SGHDT and CDR2 is YYEEEE. Trimming took 7 bases from V and 4 from J; bases not matched to a gene: 10. CDR3 sequence (DNA): TGTGCCAGCGAAGACAGGGGGCGCGTTGGCTATGGCTACACCTTC. Amino acids: CASEDRGRVGYGYTF.

With regard to this clone: Compared with germline, one end of the junction differs, possibly owing to a read error. V gene TRBV12-3 or TRBV12-4 combines with J gene TRBJ1-5, with D uncertain. The CDR3 runs 12 residues. CDR3: CASTDGGQPRHF. CDR3 DNA sequence: TGTGCCAGCACTGACGGCGGTCAGCCCCGGCATTTT.

This chain joins TRBV4-1 and TRBJ1-5; 9 nucleotides match TRBD1. This CDR3 is 16 amino acids long. Unmatched junction bases numbered 7, after V lost 5 bases and J lost 2 bases. Germline CDR1 is MGHRA and CDR2 is YSYEKL. CDR3 sequence: CASSLRTGEGNQPQHF. The CDR3 bases are TGCGCCAGCAGCTTAAGGACAGGGGAAGGCAATCAGCCCCAGCATTTT.